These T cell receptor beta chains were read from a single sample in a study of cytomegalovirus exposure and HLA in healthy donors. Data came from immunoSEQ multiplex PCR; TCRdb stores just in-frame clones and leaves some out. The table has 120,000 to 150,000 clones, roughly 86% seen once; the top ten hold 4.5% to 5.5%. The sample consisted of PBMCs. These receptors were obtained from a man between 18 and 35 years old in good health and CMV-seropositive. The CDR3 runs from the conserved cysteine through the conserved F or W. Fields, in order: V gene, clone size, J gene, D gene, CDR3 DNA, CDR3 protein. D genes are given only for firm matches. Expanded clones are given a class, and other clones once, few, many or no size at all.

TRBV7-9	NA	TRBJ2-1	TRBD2	TGTGCCAGCAGCTTAGTTACGGCGGGGGTTTTGAATGAGCAGTTCTTC	CASSLVTAGVLNEQFF
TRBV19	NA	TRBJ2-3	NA	TGTGCCAGTAGTATCAACGGGTTTAGCACAGATACGCAGTATTTT	CASSINGFSTDTQYF
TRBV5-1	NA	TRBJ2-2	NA	TGCGCCAGCAGCGGCCGGATAAGTGGGGGCGCCGACACCGGGGAGCTGTTTTTT	CASSGRISGGADTGELFF
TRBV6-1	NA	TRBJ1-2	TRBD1	TGTGCCAGCAAGATGACCCGGGACAGTCGTGGCTACACCTTC	CASKMTRDSRGYTF
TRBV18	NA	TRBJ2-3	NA	TGTGCCAGCTCACCAGGCAGGGCCACAGATACGCAGTATTTT	CASSPGRATDTQYF
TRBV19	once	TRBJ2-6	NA	TGTGCCAGTAGTATACGACGACTAGGATCGGGGGGCTTCGGGGCCAACGTCCTGACTTTC	CASSIRRLGSGGFGANVLTF
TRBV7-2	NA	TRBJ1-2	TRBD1	TGTGCCAGCAGCAAGAGGGACAGGGGGCCCAATTTTCCGGGCTACACCTTC	CASSKRDRGPNFPGYTF
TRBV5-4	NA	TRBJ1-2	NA	TGTGCCAGCAGCTTTACAGGGAACTATGGCTACACCTTC	CASSFTGNYGYTF
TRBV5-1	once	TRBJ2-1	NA	TGCGCCAGCAGCTTGTCGACAGGCCCATTCAATGAGCAGTTCTTC	CASSLSTGPFNEQFF
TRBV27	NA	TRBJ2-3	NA	TGTGCCAGCGTTGATCAGGGGCTTTCGGATACGCAGTATTTT	CASVDQGLSDTQYF
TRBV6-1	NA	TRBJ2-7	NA	TGTGCCAGCAGTGAAATAGCATGGGAGCAGTACTTC	CASSEIAWEQYF
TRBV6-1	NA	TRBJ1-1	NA	TGTGCCAGCAGTGAAGGCGGAGGATGGGGCACTGAAGCTTTCTTT	CASSEGGGWGTEAFF
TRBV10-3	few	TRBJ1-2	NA	TGTGCCACCAATGTGGTGGAGAACTATGGCTACACCTTC	CATNVVENYGYTF
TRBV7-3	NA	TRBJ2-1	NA	TGTGCCAGCAGCGACGGAACTAGCGAGCAGTTCTTC	CASSDGTSEQFF
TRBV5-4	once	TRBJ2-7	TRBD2	TGTGCCAGCACCTTGGGAGGGAGGGCCTACGAGCAGTACTTC	CASTLGGRAYEQYF
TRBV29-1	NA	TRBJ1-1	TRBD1	TGCAGCGGGAGGGGACAGCAGAACACTGAAGCTTTCTTT	CSGRGQQNTEAFF
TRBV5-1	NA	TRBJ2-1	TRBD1	TGCGCCAGCAGCCGGGGACAGGGTAGCTACAATGAGCAGTTCTTC	CASSRGQGSYNEQFF
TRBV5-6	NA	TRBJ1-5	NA	TGTGCCAGCAGTACCGGGACATGGGGCAATCAGCCCCAGCATTTT	CASSTGTWGNQPQHF
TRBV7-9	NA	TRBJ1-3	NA	TGTGCCAGCAGCCACCCCCCGGGGAGCTCTGGAAACACCATATATTTT	CASSHPPGSSGNTIYF
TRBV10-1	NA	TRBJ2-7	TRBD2	TGCGCCAGCAGTAGCGGGGGGCCCACCTCCTACGAGCAGTACTTC	CASSSGGPTSYEQYF
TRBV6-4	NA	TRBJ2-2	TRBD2	TGTGCCAGCAGTGCGGGACTAGGGGACACCGGGGAGCTGTTTTTT	CASSAGLGDTGELFF
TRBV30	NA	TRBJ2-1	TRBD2	TGTGCCTGGAGCGCACTAGCGGGTAGTAGGAATGAGCAGTTCTTC	CAWSALAGSRNEQFF
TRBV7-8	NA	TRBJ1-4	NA	TGTGCCAGCGAGGACAAGGCCGAAAAACTGTTTTTT	CASEDKAEKLFF
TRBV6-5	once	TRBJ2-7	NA	TGTGCCAGCAGTTACTCGATCACAGGGAATAGGGAGCAGTACTTC	CASSYSITGNREQYF
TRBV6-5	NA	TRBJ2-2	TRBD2	TGTGCCAGCAGGGGAGCGGGAGGACGGACCGGGGAGCTGTTTTTT	CASRGAGGRTGELFF
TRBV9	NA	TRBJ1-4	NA	TGTGCCAGCAGCGTAGGGGGGCTGAAGGATGAAAAACTGTTTTTT	CASSVGGLKDEKLFF
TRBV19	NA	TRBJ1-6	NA	TGTGCCAGCTTACCACAGGGATCGGGTAATTCACCCCTCCACTTT	CASLPQGSGNSPLHF
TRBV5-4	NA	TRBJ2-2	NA	TGTGCCAGCAGCTTGAAGGGGATGGACACCGGGGAGCTGTTTTTT	CASSLKGMDTGELFF
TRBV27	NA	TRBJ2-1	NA	TGTGCCAGCCATTCGGGGGGCTCGTCCTACAATGAGCAGTTCTTC	CASHSGGSSYNEQFF
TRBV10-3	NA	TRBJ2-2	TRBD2	TGTGCCATCAGTGATTGGACTAGCCCCGGGGAGCTGTTTTTT	CAISDWTSPGELFF
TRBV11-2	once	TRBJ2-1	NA	TGTGCCAGCAGCCCTCCGAGGCTACGTAGCCAGCCCTACAATGAGCAGTTCTTC	CASSPPRLRSQPYNEQFF
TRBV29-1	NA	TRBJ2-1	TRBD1	TGCAGCGTTAGGGGGACAGGGGGTAGTGAGCAGTTCTTC	CSVRGTGGSEQFF
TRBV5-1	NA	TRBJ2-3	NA	TGCGCCAGCAGCTTGGTCTCCCAGGCAACAGATACGCAGTATTTT	CASSLVSQATDTQYF
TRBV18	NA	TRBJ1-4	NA	TGTGCCAGCTCACTCAACAGGGATGAAAAACTGTTTTTT	CASSLNRDEKLFF
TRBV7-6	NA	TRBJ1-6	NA	TGTGCCAGCAGCTTTTCCGGGGGTGACTATAATTCACCCCTCCACTTT	CASSFSGGDYNSPLHF
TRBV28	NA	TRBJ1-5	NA	TGTGCCAGCCGACTCTCAGGGCAGCCCCAGCATTTT	CASRLSGQPQHF
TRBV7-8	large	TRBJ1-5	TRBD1	TGTGCCAGCAAAACAGGGGATAGCAATCAGCCCCAGCATTTT	CASKTGDSNQPQHF
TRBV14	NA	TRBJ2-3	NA	TGTGCCAGCAGCCAAGAGAGGATTAGGACAGATACGCAGTATTTT	CASSQERIRTDTQYF
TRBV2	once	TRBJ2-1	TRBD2	TGTGCCAGCAGTGGAGAGCGGGGAAGCCTCAATGAGCAGTTCTTC	CASSGERGSLNEQFF
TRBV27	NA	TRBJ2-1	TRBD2	TGTGCCAGCAGGGGACTAGCGGGAGGGCCAAATGAGCAGTTCTTC	CASRGLAGGPNEQFF
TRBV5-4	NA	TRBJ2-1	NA	TGTGCCAGCAGCGTAGGAGCCAATGAGCAGTTCTTC	CASSVGANEQFF
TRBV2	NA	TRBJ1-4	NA	TGTGCCAGCAGGTTTCCGGGTGGCGAAAAACTGTTTTTT	CASRFPGGEKLFF
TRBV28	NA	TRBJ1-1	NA	TGTGCCAGCAGTGGGTTTTGGGCGGGGACTGAAGCTTTCTTT	CASSGFWAGTEAFF
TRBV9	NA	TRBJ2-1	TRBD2	TGTGCCAGCTCGGAGAGACTAGCGGGGATCAATGAGCAGTTCTTC	CASSERLAGINEQFF
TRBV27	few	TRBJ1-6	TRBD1	TGTGCCAGCAGTCGGGACAGAGGGTATTCACCCCTCCACTTT	CASSRDRGYSPLHF
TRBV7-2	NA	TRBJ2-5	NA	TGTGCCAGCAGCTTACAAGGAGTAAAGAAAGAGACCCAGTACTTC	CASSLQGVKKETQYF
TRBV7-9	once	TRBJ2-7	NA	TGTGCCAGCAGCTTCCAGGGAAACAACGAGCAGTACTTC	CASSFQGNNEQYF
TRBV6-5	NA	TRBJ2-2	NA	TGTGCCAGCAGTCATAGAGTCACCGGGGAGCTGTTTTTT	CASSHRVTGELFF
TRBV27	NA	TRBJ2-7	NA	TGTGCCAGCAGTACCGGCGGACACAAGCTCTACGAGCAGTACTTC	CASSTGGHKLYEQYF
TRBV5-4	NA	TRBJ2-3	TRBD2	TGTGCCAGCAGCCGACCTAGCGGGGGGGCAGATACGCAGTATTTT	CASSRPSGGADTQYF
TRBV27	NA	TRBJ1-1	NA	TGTGCCAGCAGTTTATTAGGAGGGAACACTGAAGCTTTCTTT	CASSLLGGNTEAFF
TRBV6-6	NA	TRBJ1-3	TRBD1	TGTGCCAGCAGTACCGGGACAGGCCGGGAGGGAAACACCATATATTTT	CASSTGTGREGNTIYF
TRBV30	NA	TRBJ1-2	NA	TGTGCCTGGAGTGTCCAGGCTCGGTATGGCTACACCTTC	CAWSVQARYGYTF
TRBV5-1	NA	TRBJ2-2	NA	TGCGCCAGCAGCTTGGCCGGGTCCACCGGGGAGCTGTTTTTT	CASSLAGSTGELFF
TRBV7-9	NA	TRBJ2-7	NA	TGTGCCAGCAGCTTAGCAACAGGCTATGAGGACGAGCAGTACTTC	CASSLATGYEDEQYF
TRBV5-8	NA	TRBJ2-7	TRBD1	TGTGCCAGCAGCCCCAGGGGGCGCTCCTACGAGCAGTACTTC	CASSPRGRSYEQYF
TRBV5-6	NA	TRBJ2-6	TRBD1	TGTGCCAGCAGACGGACAGGGACTGGGGCCAACGTCCTGACTTTC	CASRRTGTGANVLTF
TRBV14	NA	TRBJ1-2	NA	TGTGCCAGCAGCCACGCCAGGGTGGCGTACACCTTC	CASSHARVAYTF
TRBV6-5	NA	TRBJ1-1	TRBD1	TGTGCCAGCAGTTACCAGGGGGCAGCGGAAGCTTTCTTT	CASSYQGAAEAFF
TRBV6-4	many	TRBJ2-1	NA	TGTGCCAGCAGTGACTCAGGGGGCTACAATGAGCAGTTCTTC	CASSDSGGYNEQFF